This T cell receptor (beta chain) was profiled in a study of blood T cell repertoires in COVID-19. Looking at the study overall: Material from acute and convalescent COVID-19 was sourced from the United States, Italy and Spain. PBMCs, B-cell-depleted T cells, or T cells were the source of the cDNA or gDNA that made up the material.

Measured with immunoSEQ multiplex PCR; TCRdb has only the in-frame clones, and not every one. The sample lists fewer than 300,000 clones, about four fifths occurring once. This CDR3 contains 15 residues. Germline assignment: CDR1 LGHDT and CDR2 YNNKEL (reference sequence). The V end was cut by 5 bases, the J end by 1 base, with 15 bases between. This receptor was taken from a woman aged 18-29 years with acute or convalescent COVID-19. The chain is built from TRBV3-1 (or the pseudogene TRBV3-2) and TRBJ2-7; D is possibly TRBD2 (6 bases). Sequencing input: peripheral blood. The CDR3 spells CASSVGRDGSYEQYF. The CDR3 DNA sequence: TGTGCCAGCAGCGTTGGGCGGGACGGGTCCTACGAGCAGTACTTC.